The sequence of this T cell receptor (beta chain) was determined in a study of early T cells in non-severe SARS-CoV-2 infection. About the research overall: Chains stayed unpaired after sequencing of bulk RNA from unsorted whole blood.

This clonotype was counted at least ten times. Its antigen is undetermined. Study observations and caveats: Private and CD4 specificities were missed by VDJdb matching, which favored anti-spike CD8 responses.

Trimming removed 4 bases from V and 4 bases from J, with 14 bases in between. From germline, CDR1 is SGHRS and CDR2 YFSETQ. The CDR3 has 14 amino acids. Unique molecular identifiers were added to individual cDNA molecules. Each CDR3 protein gets one entry after TCRdb re-called the 5' RACE reads with MiXCR. In the table there are 95,000 to 110,000 distinct CDR3 sequences, around 10% of which are singletons. This receptor was taken from an adult who was a healthcare worker with PCR-confirmed SARS-CoV-2 infection or an uninfected control (not recorded which). Specimen: whole blood. V usage is TRBV5-1 and J usage is TRBJ1-2; tentative D call: TRBD1 (6 bases). The CDR3 nucleotides read TGCGCCAGCAGCGGGCGAGTGGACAGCTATGGCTACACCTTC. It translates to CASSGRVDSYGYTF.